A single sample gave rise to the 6 T cell receptor beta chains below, sequenced in a study of tumor and adjacent non-tumor tissue in lung cancer. No cell sorting was done before RNA was extracted from the tissue. Distant lung tissue was collected more than 3 cm away from the tumor edge. TCRbeta libraries were built with three rounds of nested PCR, modified from ARM-PCR. A single record per CDR3 protein comes from TCRdb applying MiXCR to the multiplex PCR reads. Here the sample spans 90,000 to 110,000 distinct CDR3 sequences, 60% to 70% being singletons. The sample comprised distant non-tumor lung tissue. Receptors were obtained from a man aged 60-69 years with non-small cell lung cancer.

On this clonotype: It may be a read error: a sequence one base away is much more abundant. This chain connects TRBV6-1 to TRBJ2-2; 12 nucleotides line up with TRBD2. CDR1 and CDR2 (germline): MNHNS, SASEGT. CDR3 size: 18 residues. In DNA form, the CDR3 reads TGTCCCAGCAGTGACCGCACTAGCGGGGGGTCGAACACCGGGGAGCTGTTTTTT. This sequence encodes CPSSDRTSGGSNTGELFF.

As regards this clonotype: At one end the junction does not follow the germline gene, possibly because of a read error. The chain combines TRBV24-1 with TRBJ2-2, with 7 nucleotides matching TRBD2. The V gene's germline CDR1 is KGHDR and CDR2 SFDVKD. This CDR3 is 18 amino acids long. As DNA, the CDR3 is TGTGTCACCAGTGATTCCGGGACTAACGGATTGAACACCGGGGAGCTGTTTTTT. This gives the protein CVTSDSGTNGLNTGELFF.

This clonotype was seen many times. This chain connects TRBV4-1 to TRBJ1-4; 8 bases match TRBD1. The CDR3 extends over 15 amino acids. Germline CDR1 MGHRA, CDR2 YSYEKL. V gave up 2 bases and J gave up 4 bases; unmatched junction bases: 3. As DNA, the CDR3 is TGCGCCAGCAGCCAATCGGGACAGGTTAATGAAAAACTGTTTTTT. It specifies CASSQSGQVNEKLFF.

The chain couples TRBV7-8 to TRBJ2-7; D uncertain. CDR3 size: 17 residues. Trimming cost V 0 bases and J 0 bases, with 15 bases left between them. Germline values: CDR1 SGHVS, CDR2 FQNEAQ. The CDR3 nucleotides read TGTGCCAGCAGCTTAGCCTATTGGAAGACGAGCTCCTACGAGCAGTACTTC. Translation: CASSLAYWKTSSYEQYF.

This clonotype was seen only once. This sequence may be a read error, since a much larger clone differs from it by one base. This chain joins TRBV20-1 and TRBJ2-5; D call uncertain. Germline V gene lookup returns CDR1 DFQATT and CDR2 SNEGSKA (reference sequence). This CDR3 has 12 amino acids. In nucleotides, the CDR3 is TGCACTGTGTCCGAGAACCAAGAGACCCAGTACTTC. This translates into CTVSENQETQYF.

The count of this clonotype is one. This sequence may be a read error, since a much larger clone differs from it by one base. The rearrangement links TRBV6-5 to TRBJ1-2; D remains ambiguous. The CDR3 is 14 residues long. The germline V gene encodes CDR1 MNHEY and CDR2 SVGAGI. Trimming cost V 6 bases and J 4 bases, with 15 bases left between them. The CDR3 sequence: CASRKTETSYGYTF. The CDR3 coding sequence is TGTGCCAGCAGGAAAACTGAGACTAGCTATGGCTACACCTTC.